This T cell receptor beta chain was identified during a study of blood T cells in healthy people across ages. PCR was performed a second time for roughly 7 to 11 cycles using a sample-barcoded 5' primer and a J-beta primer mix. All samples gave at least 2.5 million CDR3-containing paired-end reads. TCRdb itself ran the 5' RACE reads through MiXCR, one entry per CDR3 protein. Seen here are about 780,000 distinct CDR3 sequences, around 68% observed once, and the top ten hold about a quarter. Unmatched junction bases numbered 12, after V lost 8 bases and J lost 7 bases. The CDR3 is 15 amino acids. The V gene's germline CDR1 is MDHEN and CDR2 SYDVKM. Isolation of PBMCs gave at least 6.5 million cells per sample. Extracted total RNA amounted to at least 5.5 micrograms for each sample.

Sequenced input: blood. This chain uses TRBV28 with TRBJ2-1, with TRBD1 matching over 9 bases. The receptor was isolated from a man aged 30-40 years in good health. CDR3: CASHRGRLALNEQFF. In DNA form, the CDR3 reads TGTGCCAGCCACAGGGGGCGGTTAGCCTTGAATGAGCAGTTCTTC.